This is a list of T cell receptor beta chains from one sample in a study of cytomegalovirus exposure and HLA in healthy donors. Data came from immunoSEQ multiplex PCR; TCRdb stores just in-frame clones and leaves some out. The table shows about 95,000 clones, with 85% occurring only once. The sequencing sample was made of PBMCs. The source of these receptors is a young man in good health and CMV-seropositive. CDR3s include the opening cysteine and the closing phenylalanine or tryptophan. The D gene is left open where the match is weak. Some rows have no size entry. The others give once, few or many, or a class for an expanded clone.

TRBV9	.	.	TRBJ1-5	CASSVQGYSNQPQHF	TGTGCCAGCAGCGTCCAGGGTTATAGCAATCAGCCCCAGCATTTT
TRBV5-1	TRBD1	.	TRBJ2-7	CASSSTPGQGYEQYF	TGCGCCAGCAGCTCCACCCCGGGACAGGGTTACGAGCAGTACTTC
TRBV28	TRBD2	.	TRBJ2-1	CASRQRGGQSYNEQFF	TGTGCCAGCAGGCAAAGGGGAGGGCAGTCCTACAATGAGCAGTTCTTC
TRBV5-1	.	.	TRBJ1-3	CASSLALQGSGNTIYF	TGCGCCAGCAGCTTGGCCCTACAGGGTTCTGGAAACACCATATATTTT
TRBV5-6	.	.	TRBJ2-1	CASSSYNEQFF	TGTGCCAGCAGCTCTTACAATGAGCAGTTCTTC
TRBV7-6	.	.	TRBJ1-1	CASSLSGMNTEAFF	TGTGCCAGCAGCTTGTCAGGGATGAACACTGAAGCTTTCTTT
TRBV2	.	.	TRBJ2-1	CATGGGWVADRSYNEQFF	TGTGCCACCGGGGGTGGGTGGGTAGCGGACCGCTCCTACAATGAGCAGTTCTTC
TRBV28	.	.	TRBJ1-2	CASGFYDRTSRGYTF	TGTGCCAGCGGATTCTACGACAGGACGAGTCGGGGCTACACCTTC
TRBV4-2	.	.	TRBJ2-3	CASSQDQNLGRTDTQYF	TGTGCCAGCAGCCAAGATCAAAACTTGGGCCGCACAGATACGCAGTATTTT
TRBV6-1	.	.	TRBJ2-3	CASSEAWGHHTQYF	TGTGCCAGCAGTGAAGCATGGGGACACCATACGCAGTATTTT
TRBV7-9	.	.	TRBJ1-1	CASSRGQNTEAFF	TGTGCCAGCAGCCGGGGTCAGAACACTGAAGCTTTCTTT
TRBV14	.	.	TRBJ2-2	CASSQEFGGTGELFF	TGTGCCAGCAGCCAAGAATTTGGCGGGACCGGGGAGCTGTTTTTT
TRBV5-1	TRBD2	.	TRBJ2-5	CASSYTSGRAETQYF	TGCGCCAGCAGCTACACTAGCGGGAGGGCAGAGACCCAGTACTTC
TRBV5-1	TRBD2	.	TRBJ2-7	CASSFGGGTSSRYEQYF	TGCGCCAGCAGCTTTGGGGGGGGGACTAGTTCCAGGTACGAGCAGTACTTC
TRBV15	.	once	TRBJ2-4	CATSSGEGLEENIQYF	TGTGCCACCAGCAGTGGTGAGGGACTCGAAGAAAACATTCAGTACTTC
TRBV5-1	.	.	TRBJ2-3	CASSLTGLTDTQYF	TGCGCCAGCAGCCTCACAGGGCTCACAGATACGCAGTATTTT
TRBV19	.	.	TRBJ2-1	CASSMSGVYILTRGEQFF	TGTGCCAGTAGTATGTCGGGGGTATACATCCTGACACGGGGTGAGCAGTTCTTC
TRBV28	TRBD2	.	TRBJ2-1	CASVTSGSYEQFF	TGTGCCAGCGTAACTAGCGGGAGTTATGAGCAGTTCTTC
TRBV6-5	.	.	TRBJ1-2	CASSPSLRGGYTF	TGTGCCAGCAGCCCCTCCCTTAGAGGAGGCTACACCTTC
TRBV6-1	.	.	TRBJ1-5	CASSGQNSGTQHF	TGTGCCAGCAGCGGACAGAATTCCGGGACCCAGCATTTT
TRBV6-5	.	.	TRBJ1-1	CASSSPPTEAFF	TGTGCCAGCAGTTCTCCCCCCACTGAAGCTTTCTTT
TRBV30	TRBD2	once	TRBJ2-1	CAWSDAGGLNNEQFF	TGTGCCTGGAGTGATGCGGGAGGGCTAAACAATGAGCAGTTCTTC
TRBV30	TRBD2	once	TRBJ2-3	CAWNTGGVSTDTQYF	TGTGCCTGGAATACGGGAGGGGTGTCCACAGATACGCAGTATTTT
TRBV7-3	TRBD2	once	TRBJ2-1	CASSFGLAGYNEQFF	TGTGCCAGCAGCTTCGGACTAGCGGGCTACAATGAGCAGTTCTTC